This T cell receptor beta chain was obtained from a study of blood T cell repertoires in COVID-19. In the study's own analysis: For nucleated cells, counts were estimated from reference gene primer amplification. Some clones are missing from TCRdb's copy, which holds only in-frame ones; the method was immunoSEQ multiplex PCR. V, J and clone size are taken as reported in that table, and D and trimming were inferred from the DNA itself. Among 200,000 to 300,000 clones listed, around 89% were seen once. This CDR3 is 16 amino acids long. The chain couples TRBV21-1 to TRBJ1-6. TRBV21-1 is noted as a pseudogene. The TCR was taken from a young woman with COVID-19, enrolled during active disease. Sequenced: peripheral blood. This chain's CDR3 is CASTTKRSSYNSPLHF. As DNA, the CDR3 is TGTGCCAGCACCACCAAGAGGAGCTCCTATAATTCACCCCTCCACTTT.